This TCR beta chain was identified during a study of blood T cell repertoires in COVID-19. At the level of the study: Sample material is recorded as cDNA or gDNA derived from T cells, B-cell-depleted T cells, or PBMCs.

The CDR3 extends over 17 amino acids. Looked up from germline, CDR1 is SGHRS and CDR2 is YFSETQ. V trimming: 2 bases; J trimming: 5 bases; junction bases outside the gene matches: 8. This clone was counted once. The assay was immunoSEQ multiplex PCR, and TCRdb's table has in-frame clones only and misses some. Of around 170,000 clones listed, about four fifths were seen once; the top ten hold around 7%. The sample comprised peripheral blood. The sequence derives from a man aged 70-80 years with active or convalescent COVID-19. The J gene is TRBJ2-1, the V gene TRBV5-1; 12 positions match TRBD2. CDR3: CASSFRTSGDPDNEQFF. The CDR3 DNA reads TGCGCCAGCAGCTTCCGGACTAGCGGGGATCCTGACAATGAGCAGTTCTTC. Supplemented by reference TRBV5-1 and TRBJ2-1, the full variable domain reads KAGVTQTPRYLIKTRGQQVTLSCSPISGHRSVSWYQQTPGQGLQFLFEYFSETQRNKGNFPGRFSGRQFSNSRSEMNVSTLELGDSALYLCASSFRTSGDPDNEQFFGPGTRLTVL.